The T cell receptor beta chain under discussion was sequenced for a study of shared clonotypes between healthy human individuals. Background on the study: The study used three CD4 naive, three CD4 memory, two CD8 naive and one CD8 memory plate per donor.

Naive CD8 cells lacked CD45RO and underwent positive selection for CCR7, leaving out terminally differentiated effector memory CD45RA+ cells. Findings and limits, study-wide: Relative to memory subsets, naive subsets generally showed larger estimated richness.

Sorted-subset replicate PCRs used about 200 ng of genomic DNA. This amount corresponded to some 32,000 T cell genomes. Study processing details: ImmunoSEQ yielded junction-only sequences lacking quality scores, so filtering differed. The repertoire was sequenced with immunoSEQ multiplex PCR; TCRdb's copy has only in-frame clones and lacks some. V, J and clone size were drawn from that table, and D and trimming were deduced from the DNA. The sample includes roughly 2.1 million clones, approximately 94% of them seen just once. Trimming took 6 bases from V and 7 from J; bases not matched to a gene: 11. The V gene's germline CDR1 is SNHLY and CDR2 FYNNEI. The length of the CDR3 is 14 residues. Comments on this clone: As yet, its antigen is unknown.

The sequenced material came from naive CD8+ T cells from PBMCs. This sequence originates from a young man in good health. Some clones in this sample may be carry-over from other donors' samples. This sequence joins TRBV2 and TRBJ2-7; 8 bases map to TRBD2. The CDR3 spells CASRLPGLGGEQYF. The CDR3 coding sequence is TGTGCCAGCAGGCTACCGGGACTAGGGGGGGAGCAGTACTTC.